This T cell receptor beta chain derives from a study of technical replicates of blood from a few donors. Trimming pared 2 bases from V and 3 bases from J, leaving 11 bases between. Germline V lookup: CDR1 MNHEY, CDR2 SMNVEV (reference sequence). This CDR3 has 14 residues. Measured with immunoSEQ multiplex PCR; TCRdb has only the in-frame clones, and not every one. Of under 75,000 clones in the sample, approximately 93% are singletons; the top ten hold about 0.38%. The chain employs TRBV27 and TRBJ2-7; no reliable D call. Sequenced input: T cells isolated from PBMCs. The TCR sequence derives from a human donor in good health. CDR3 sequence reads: CASSLGGGRYEQYF. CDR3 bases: TGTGCCAGCAGTTTAGGTGGCGGTCGCTACGAGCAGTACTTC.